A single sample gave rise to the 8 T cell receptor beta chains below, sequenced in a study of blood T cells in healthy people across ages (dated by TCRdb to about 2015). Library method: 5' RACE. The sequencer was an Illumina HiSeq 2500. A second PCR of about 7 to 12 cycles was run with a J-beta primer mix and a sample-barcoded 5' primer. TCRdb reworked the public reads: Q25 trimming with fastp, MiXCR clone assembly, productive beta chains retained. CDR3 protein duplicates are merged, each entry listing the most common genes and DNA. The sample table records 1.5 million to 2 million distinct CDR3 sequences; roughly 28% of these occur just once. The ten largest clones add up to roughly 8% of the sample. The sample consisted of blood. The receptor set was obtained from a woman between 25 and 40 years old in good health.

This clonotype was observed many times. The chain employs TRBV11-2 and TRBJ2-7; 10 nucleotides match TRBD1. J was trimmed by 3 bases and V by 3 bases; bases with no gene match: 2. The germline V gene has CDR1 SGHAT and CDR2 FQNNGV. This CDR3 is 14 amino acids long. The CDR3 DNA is TGTGCCAGCAGCTTTCGGACAGGGGGCTACGAGCAGTACTTC. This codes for CASSFRTGGYEQYF.

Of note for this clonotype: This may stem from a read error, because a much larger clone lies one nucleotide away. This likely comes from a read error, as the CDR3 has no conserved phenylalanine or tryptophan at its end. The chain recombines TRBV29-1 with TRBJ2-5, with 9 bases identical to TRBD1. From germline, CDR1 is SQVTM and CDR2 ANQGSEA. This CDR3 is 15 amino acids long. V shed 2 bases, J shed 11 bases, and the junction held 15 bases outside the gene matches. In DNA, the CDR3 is TGCAGCGTTGAAATTCCTCCGGGACAGGGAGAAGAGCAGTACTTA. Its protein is CSVEIPPGQGEEQYL.

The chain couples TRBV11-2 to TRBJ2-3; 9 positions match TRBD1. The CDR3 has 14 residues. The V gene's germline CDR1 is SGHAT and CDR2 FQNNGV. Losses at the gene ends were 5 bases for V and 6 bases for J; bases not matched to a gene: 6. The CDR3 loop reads CASSAGQGPDTQYF. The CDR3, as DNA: TGTGCCAGCAGCGCAGGACAGGGGCCGGATACGCAGTATTTT.

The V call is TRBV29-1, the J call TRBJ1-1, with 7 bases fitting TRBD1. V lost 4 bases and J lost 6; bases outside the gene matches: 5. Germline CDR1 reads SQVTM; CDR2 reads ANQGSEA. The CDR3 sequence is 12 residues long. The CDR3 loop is CSVAQGLAEAFF. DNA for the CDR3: TGCAGCGTTGCACAGGGGCTGGCTGAAGCTTTCTTT.

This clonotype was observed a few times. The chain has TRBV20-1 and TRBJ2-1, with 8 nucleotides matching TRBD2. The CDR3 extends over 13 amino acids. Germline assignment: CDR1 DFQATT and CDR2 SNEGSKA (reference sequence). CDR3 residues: CGSRGGVYNEQFF. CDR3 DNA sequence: TGCGGGTCCCGGGGGGGGGTATACAATGAGCAGTTCTTC.

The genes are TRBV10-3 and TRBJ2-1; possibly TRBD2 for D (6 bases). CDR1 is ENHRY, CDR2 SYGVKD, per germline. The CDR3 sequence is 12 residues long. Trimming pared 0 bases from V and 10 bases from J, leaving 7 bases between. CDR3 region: CAISESRGEQFF. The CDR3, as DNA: TGTGCCATCAGTGAGTCGCGGGGCGAGCAGTTCTTC.

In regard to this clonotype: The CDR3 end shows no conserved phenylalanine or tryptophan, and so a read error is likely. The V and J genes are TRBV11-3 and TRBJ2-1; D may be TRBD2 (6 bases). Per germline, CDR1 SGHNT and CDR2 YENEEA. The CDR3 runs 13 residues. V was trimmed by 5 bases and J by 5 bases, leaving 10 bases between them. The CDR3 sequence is CASSPGLNNEQFC. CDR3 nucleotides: TGTGCCAGCAGCCCTGGACTAAACAATGAGCAGTTCTGC.

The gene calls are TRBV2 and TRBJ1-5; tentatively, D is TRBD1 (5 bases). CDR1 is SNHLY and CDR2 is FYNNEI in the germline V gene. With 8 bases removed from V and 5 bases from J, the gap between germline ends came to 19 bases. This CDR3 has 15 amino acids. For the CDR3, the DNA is TGTGCCAGCTCTGGGGACTCCCTGTCTGATCAGCCCCAGCATTTT. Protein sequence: CASSGDSLSDQPQHF.